Described below is a single TCR beta chain sequence and its context. Per the study methods: Estimated nucleated cell counts came from reference gene primer amplification. The data were produced by immunoSEQ multiplex PCR, yet TCRdb's version contains in-frame clones alone and is incomplete. The D gene and trimming were derived from the DNA, and the V and J assignments and clone size from that table. The repertoire includes about 64,000 clones, over 75% of them detected once, and more than 2.5% sits in the top ten. The data belong to a study of blood T cell repertoires in COVID-19. Study-wide context: Acute and convalescent COVID-19 specimens originated in the United States, Italy and Spain. Sample material is recorded as cDNA or gDNA derived from T cells, B-cell-depleted T cells, or PBMCs.

Per germline, CDR1 MNHEY and CDR2 SVGAGI. The V segment lost 4 bases and the J segment 6 bases; nucleotides outside the gene matches: 2. The CDR3 loop spans 15 amino acids. The sequenced sample consisted of peripheral blood. The chain recombines TRBV6-5 with TRBJ2-2, with 13 bases fitting TRBD2. This receptor was taken from a man aged 50-59 years with active COVID-19. Here the CDR3 reads CASSWTSGSAGELFF. The CDR3 DNA reads as TGTGCCAGCAGTTGGACTAGCGGGAGTGCCGGGGAGCTGTTTTTT.